This passage covers 5 T cell receptor delta chains from one sample sequenced in a study of DNA immune sequencing with unique molecular identifiers. Genomic DNA underwent 32-plex PCR targeting all 8 TRDV and 4 TRDJ genes. In around 3 barcoding PCR cycles, molecules received a 12-nucleotide UMI, then adapter PCR followed. TCRdb re-called the multiplex PCR reads through CATT. Seen here are roughly 660 delta-chain clones, approximately 8.9% observed once, and the top ten hold 40% to 55%. The sample was gamma-delta T cells from PBMCs. The receptor set was obtained from a human donor in good health.

Of note for this clone: This clone may be a read error of a much larger clone one base away. V usage is TRDV2 and J usage is TRDJ1; 10 positions match TRDD3. Germline V gives CDR1 GEAIGNYY, CDR2 EKD. CDR3 length: 16 amino acids. The CDR3 DNA follows: TGTTCCTGTGACACTCTGGGGGATAGGAAGGCCGATAAACTCATCTTT. It specifies CSCDTLGDRKADKLIF.

This clone was counted only a few times. CDR3 sequence (DNA): TGTGCCTGTGACCCCGGGGGGCCAGCCTGGGACACCCGACAGATGTTTTTC. As protein: CACDPGGPAWDTRQMFF. The chain uses TRDV2 and TRDJ3; D is perhaps TRDD3 (5 bases). This CDR3 is built from 17 residues. The germline V and J ends were trimmed by 3 bases and 2 bases, with 13 bases remaining between them. The germline CDR1 and CDR2 sequences are GEAIGNYY and EKD.

This clone was counted a few times. This likely came from a read error, as a far larger clone is one base away. J is TRDJ1 and V is TRDV2, with unresolved D. The CDR3 has 14 amino acids. Germline V CDR1 and CDR2: GEAIGNYY, EKD. As DNA, the CDR3 is TGTGCCTATGACCAGCTGTTGTACACCGATAAACTCATCTTT. Its translation is CAYDQLLYTDKLIF.

Judged by abundance, this clone is medium-sized. This chain links TRDV2 with TRDJ1; D is uncertain. The CDR3 spans 16 residues. CDR1 is GEAIGNYY, CDR2 EKD, per germline. Trimming left V 1 base short and J 0 bases short, with 14 bases between. CDR3 bases: TGTGCCTGTGACACACTTTCCGGGCAGTACACCGATAAACTCATCTTT. It translates to CACDTLSGQYTDKLIF.

This chain uses TRDV2 with TRDJ1; 8 bases are a match to TRDD3. From germline, CDR1 is GEAIGNYY and CDR2 EKD. CDR3 length: 15 residues. The V segment lost 3 bases and the J segment 4 bases; nucleotides outside the gene matches: 9. In nucleotides, the CDR3 is TGTGCCTGTGACGCGATGGGGGATGGCATCGATAAACTCATCTTT. Encoded protein: CACDAMGDGIDKLIF.